The text below deals with one T cell receptor (beta chain). Its antigen is currently not known. Within one base of it there is no much larger clone, and no base qualities were kept. Libraries were constructed by 5' RACE. Sequencer: Illumina HiSeq 2500. A second PCR of about 7 to 12 cycles was performed with a sample-barcoded 5' primer and a J-beta primer mix. A unique molecular identifier was introduced onto each TCR beta cDNA molecule by a template-switch 5' adaptor carrying 12 random nucleotides. At least 2.5 million CDR3-containing paired-end reads were obtained from each sample. The Mint cDNA synthesis kit, primed by a TRBC-specific oligonucleotide, was used to synthesize first-strand cDNA from all RNA. All cDNA was treated with uracil-DNA glycosylase and then went through a first 18-cycle PCR with the universal primers M1SS and BC2_uni_R. Per the source publication's procedure: Normalization of each sample was performed by random selection of 1 million high-quality reads, each carrying a distinct molecular identifier. Instead of being binned into consensus sequences, reads with shared molecular identifiers were discarded. MiTCR, with a Q25 quality threshold and the strictest error-elimination algorithm, was used for CDR3 identification, clonotype clustering and error correction. A nonparametric unseen species model using Euler transformation provided a lower-bound estimate of total TCR beta diversity. TCRdb trimmed the raw reads at Q25, called clones with MiXCR and kept productive beta chains. Rows matching on CDR3 protein sequence are summarized as one entry with the most common DNA and genes. These V and J calls derive from TCRdb rather than the authors' analysis. The sample has about 1.1 million distinct CDR3 sequences on record, roughly two fifths of them singletons. The ten largest clonotypes hold over 10% of the sample.

The data belong to a study of blood T cells in healthy people across ages (dated by TCRdb to between 2014 and 2016). About the investigation overall: In model experiments, template switching captured roughly one uniquely barcoded TCR beta cDNA molecule for every two T cells. Age-related changes in TCR beta repertoire diversity were measured in the study by deep sequencing normalized with unique cDNA molecular identifiers. The donors were divided into four age groups: young (average around 16 years), middle-aged (about 40), aged (around 59) and long-lived (around 80). To avoid experimental bias, donors of different ages were spread randomly across the sequencing lanes. The study analyzed two additional independent replicas of 1 million unique cDNA reads from the same blood draw for two donors, one aged 18 to 30 and one aged 80 or older.

Overall study outcomes, separate from this receptor: Compared with the aged group, the long-lived group had more naive CD4+ T cells, fewer expanded clones and increased TCR diversity, a pattern suggesting age selection. There was a strong correlation between observed TCR beta diversity and the percentage of naive T cells measured by flow cytometry. The CMV infection status of donors was not known, potentially confounding age-related changes in expanded clonotypes. Estimates of total diversity based on one million sequenced T cells were regarded as lower bounds and as underestimates. Conclusive comparison of naive and antigen-experienced compartments was prevented by the profiling of bulk unsorted PBMCs. Observed TCR beta diversity per million T cells fell roughly linearly with age, and a significant reduction was already apparent by age around 44.

Cut back by 2 bases and 7 bases, the V and J ends lie 8 bases apart. From its cysteine to its phenylalanine, the CDR3 spans 12 amino acids. The entry retains the CDR3 DNA only, 36 bases that are in frame from base 1. CDR1 and CDR2 are read off the germline V gene as KGHSH and LQKENI. Systemically healthy Caucasian individuals from Russia, over 30 in total and aged roughly 6 to 90 years, were included as donors. Each donor gave approximately 10 milliliters of peripheral blood, collected into EDTA-treated Vacutainer tubes. Ficoll-Paque density-gradient centrifugation was used to isolate PBMCs, with at least 6.5 million per sample. Total RNA was extracted from PBMCs with Trizol reagent, with at least 6 micrograms obtained per sample. The percentages of naive CD45RAhigh/CD27high T cells were determined by flow cytometry on a PBMC aliquot from every donor.

The rearrangement joined TRBV18 to TRBJ1-2, with no confident D gene call. This clonotype originated in a man in his late teens or twenties in good health. The sequenced sample was blood. The bases are TGTGCCAGCTCACCAGTTTCAGGTGGCTACACCTTC. Its product reads: CASSPVSGGYTF.